This section outlines one T cell receptor beta chain sequence together with its context. What it binds is not known. The J segment lost 5 bases and the V segment lost 6 bases, leaving 6 bases of the junction unmatched. CDR1 and CDR2 from the germline V gene are KGHSH and LQKENI. The CDR3 consists of 13 residues. The data are from a study of cytomegalovirus exposure and HLA in healthy donors. PCR employed 60 Vbeta and 13 Jbeta primers. Repertoires were generated with immunoSEQ multiplex PCR, while TCRdb's copy carries only in-frame clones and drops some. The repertoire consists of 150,000 to 200,000 clones, with approximately 73% occurring once and the leading ten covering under 11%. Points from the study as a whole: An analysis that was carried out later associated 15,000 to 20,000 TCR beta sequences with HLA alleles at 0.05 false discovery rate. With further analysis later on, most CMV-associated TCR beta chains appeared HLA-restricted. Later analysis associated a missense DCLRE1C variant with TCR beta V- and J-gene trimming.

Sequenced sample: PBMCs. This receptor was obtained from a young man in good health and CMV-seropositive. The chain joins TRBV18 to TRBJ2-7; 8 bases are shared with TRBD1. The CDR3 DNA sequence: TGTGCCAGCTCGCGGACAGGGAACGACGAGCAGTACTTC. Amino acid sequence: CASSRTGNDEQYF.